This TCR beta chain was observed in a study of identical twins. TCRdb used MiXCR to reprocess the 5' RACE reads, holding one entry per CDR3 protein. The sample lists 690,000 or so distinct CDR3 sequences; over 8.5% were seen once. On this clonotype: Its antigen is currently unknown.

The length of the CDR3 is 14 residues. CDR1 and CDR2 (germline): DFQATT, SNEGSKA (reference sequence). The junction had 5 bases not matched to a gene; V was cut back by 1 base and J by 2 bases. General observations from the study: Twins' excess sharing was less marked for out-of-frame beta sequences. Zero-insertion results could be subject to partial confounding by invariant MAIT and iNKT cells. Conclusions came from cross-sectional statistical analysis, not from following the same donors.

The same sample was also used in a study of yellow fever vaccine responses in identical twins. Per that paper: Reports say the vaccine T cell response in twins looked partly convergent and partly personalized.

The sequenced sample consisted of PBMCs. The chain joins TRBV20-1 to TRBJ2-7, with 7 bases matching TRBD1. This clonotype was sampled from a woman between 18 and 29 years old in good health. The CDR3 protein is CSARGGTDPYEQYF. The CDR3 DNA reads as TGCAGTGCTAGAGGAGGGACAGACCCCTACGAGCAGTACTTC.